The 27 T cell receptor beta chains in this list originate from one sample, sequenced in a study of cytomegalovirus exposure and HLA in healthy donors. 60 Vbeta and 13 Jbeta primers were used in PCR. Repertoires were generated with immunoSEQ multiplex PCR, while TCRdb's copy carries only in-frame clones and drops some. The sample has some 110,000 clones, roughly 66% seen once. The sequencing input was PBMCs. All receptors derive from a man in his fifties or sixties in good health and CMV-seropositive.

The chain joins TRBV7-3 to TRBJ1-3; D is possibly TRBD1 (5 bases). The length of the CDR3 is 18 residues. With 0 bases removed from V and 0 bases from J, the gap between germline ends came to 15 bases. Germline CDR1 SGHTA, CDR2 FQGTGA. The CDR3 DNA reads as TGTGCCAGCAGCTTAACCGAAGACAGACCAGACTCTGGAAACACCATATATTTT. This codes for CASSLTEDRPDSGNTIYF.

The chain combines TRBV5-1 with TRBJ1-2; 9 nucleotides line up with TRBD1. V trimming: 3 bases; J trimming: 4 bases; junction bases outside the gene matches: 4. The CDR3 runs 14 residues. Per germline, CDR1 SGHRS and CDR2 YFSETQ. The CDR3 sequence: CASSSGDRAYGYTF. CDR3 coding DNA: TGCGCCAGCAGCTCGGGGGACAGGGCCTATGGCTACACCTTC.

CDR3 sequence reads: CASSTSADGGYGYTF. The DNA for the CDR3 is TGTGCCAGCAGCACCTCAGCGGACGGGGGCTATGGCTACACCTTC. The chain is built from TRBV7-9 and TRBJ1-2, with D perhaps TRBD1 (5 bases). With 5 bases removed from V and 4 bases from J, the gap between germline ends came to 17 bases. CDR3 size: 15 residues. CDR1 is SEHNR, CDR2 FQNEAQ, per germline (reference sequence).

This clone has more than one count but fewer than ten. The CDR3 nucleotides read TGTGCCAGCAGCCTCTCGGGACAGGGGGTGACCCAGTACTTC. Translation: CASSLSGQGVTQYF. The rearrangement joins TRBV7-8 to TRBJ2-5, with TRBD1 matching over 11 bases. This CDR3 is built from 14 residues. The V gene's germline CDR1 is SGHVS and CDR2 FQNEAQ. The trim removed 5 bases at V and 7 bases at J, leaving 6 bases unmatched. The variable domain in full, with the rest retrieved from reference TRBV7-8 and TRBJ2-5, is GAGVSQSPRYKVAKRGQDVALRCDPISGHVSLFWYQQALGQGPEFLTYFQNEAQLDKSGLPSDRFFAERPEGSVSTLKIQRTQQEDSAVYLCASSLSGQGVTQYFGPGTRLLVL.

J is TRBJ1-1 and V is TRBV20-1, with D possibly TRBD1 on 5 matching bases. Trimming cost V 5 bases and J 11 bases, with 15 bases left between them. CDR1 and CDR2 (germline): DFQATT, SNEGSKA (reference sequence). The length of the CDR3 is 11 residues. CDR3 DNA sequence: TGCAGTGCTCGAACAGGCCTGGAGGCTTTCTTT. Protein: CSARTGLEAFF.

The chain couples TRBV4-2 to TRBJ2-6; D is undetermined. The germline gives CDR1 LGHNA, CDR2 YNFKEQ. This CDR3 has 15 amino acids. The V gene lost 4 bases and the J gene lost 1 base, with 8 bases spanning the gap. Written as DNA, the CDR3 is TGTGCCAGCAGCCCACTACTATCTGGGGCCAACGTCCTGACTTTC. This encodes CASSPLLSGANVLTF.

This chain uses TRBV2 with TRBJ1-5; 11 nucleotides align to TRBD1. The germline V gene has CDR1 SNHLY and CDR2 FYNNEI. The V segment lost 5 bases and the J segment 7 bases; nucleotides outside the gene matches: 7. The CDR3 is made up of 15 amino acids. This CDR3 reads CASSIGTGGPQPQHF. CDR3 bases: TGTGCCAGCAGTATCGGGACAGGGGGGCCCCAGCCCCAGCATTTT. Looking up the rest from reference TRBV2 and TRBJ1-5 gives the full variable domain: EPEVTQTPSHQVTQMGQEVILRCVPISNHLYFYWYRQILGQKVEFLVSFYNNEISEKSEIFDDQFSVERPDGSNFTLKIRSTKLEDSAMYFCASSIGTGGPQPQHFGDGTRLSIL.

In DNA form, the CDR3 reads TGTGCCACCAGCAGAGATTACGGTGCGGGGACAGGAGTCTCGGGAAACACCATATATTTT. This sequence encodes CATSRDYGAGTGVSGNTIYF. J is TRBJ1-3 and V is TRBV15, with 8 nucleotides matching TRBD1. The germline gives CDR1 LNHNV, CDR2 YYDKDF (reference sequence). J was trimmed by 4 bases and V by 0 bases; bases with no gene match: 17. This CDR3 contains 20 residues.

The chain carries TRBV7-3 and TRBJ2-5; D might be TRBD1 (5 bases). V was clipped by 2 bases and J by 1 base, with 8 bases between them. The length of the CDR3 is 14 residues. Germline CDR1 SGHTA, CDR2 FQGTGA. CDR3 DNA: TGTGCCAGCAGCTTAGGTGGGGCCCAAGAGACCCAGTACTTC. Translating gives CASSLGGAQETQYF.

The chain uses TRBV5-1 and TRBJ2-1; TRBD1 might be the D (6 bases). V dropped 4 bases and J dropped 4 bases, with 18 bases sitting between them. In germline, CDR1 is SGHRS, CDR2 YFSETQ. The CDR3 covers 16 residues. CDR3 protein: CASSMGARQGYNEQFF. The DNA for the CDR3 is TGCGCCAGCAGCATGGGGGCACGGCAGGGTTACAATGAGCAGTTCTTC.

V and J are TRBV5-6 and TRBJ2-1, with 8 bases fitting TRBD2. This CDR3 contains 16 residues. The ends lost 1 base at V and 8 bases at J; junction bases unmatched: 11. Germline V lookup: CDR1 SGHDT, CDR2 YYEEEE. The CDR3 protein is CASSLFAGGGLDEQFF. CDR3 sequence (DNA): TGTGCCAGCAGCTTGTTTGCGGGGGGCGGTTTGGATGAGCAGTTCTTC. Full variable domain (rest looked up from reference TRBV5-6 and TRBJ2-1): DAGVTQSPTHLIKTRGQQVTLRCSPKSGHDTVSWYQQALGQGPQFIFQYYEEEERQRGNFPDRFSGHQFPNYSSELNVNALLLGDSALYLCASSLFAGGGLDEQFFGPGTRLTVL.

This clone turned up a few times. This chain uses TRBV15 with TRBJ1-4, with a tentative D call TRBD1 (5 bases). The germline V gene encodes CDR1 LNHNV and CDR2 YYDKDF (reference sequence). The CDR3 is 14 amino acids. The V end lost 1 base, the J end lost 4 bases, and 7 bases lay between the germline ends. The CDR3 loop is CATSRGDSNEKLFF. CDR3 nucleotides: TGTGCCACCAGCAGAGGCGACAGTAATGAAAAACTGTTTTTT.

This chain links TRBV27 with TRBJ2-3; the D gene is possibly TRBD2 (5 bases). V was pared by 1 base and J by 3 bases, with 11 bases between. Germline loops: CDR1 MNHEY, CDR2 SMNVEV (reference sequence). The CDR3 is 15 amino acids. The CDR3 sequence: CASSLFLSGTDTQYF. CDR3 nucleotides: TGTGCCAGCAGTTTATTCTTATCGGGAACAGATACGCAGTATTTT.

The V gene is TRBV2, the J gene TRBJ1-1; D perhaps matches TRBD1 (5 bases). The CDR3 has 12 amino acids. CDR1 and CDR2 (germline): SNHLY, FYNNEI. The germline V and J ends were trimmed by 8 bases and 4 bases, with 11 bases remaining between them. CDR3 nucleotides: TGTGCCAGCGGGGCGCTGGGCACTGAAGCTTTCTTT. Residues: CASGALGTEAFF.

The gene calls are TRBV9 and TRBJ1-3; the D is unclear. Germline-derived CDR1 and CDR2 are SGDLS and YYNGEE. V was clipped by 0 bases and J by 1 base, with 5 bases between them. There are 14 residues in the CDR3. Written as DNA, the CDR3 is TGTGCCAGCAGCGTAGCTATTTCTGGAAACACCATATATTTT. This codes for CASSVAISGNTIYF.

The chain has TRBV6-1 and TRBJ2-3; 9 bases agree with TRBD1. Germline CDR1 MNHNS, CDR2 SASEGT. V trimming: 2 bases; J trimming: 4 bases; junction bases outside the gene matches: 10. The CDR3 runs 17 residues. The CDR3 sequence: CASSEWGGTGLPDTQYF. The CDR3 DNA sequence: TGTGCCAGCAGTGAATGGGGCGGGACAGGGCTACCAGATACGCAGTATTTT.

The chain carries TRBV9 and TRBJ2-1; 11 bases agree with TRBD2. The CDR3 is made up of 14 amino acids. V trimming: 6 bases; J trimming: 7 bases; junction bases outside the gene matches: 6. Germline-derived CDR1 and CDR2 are SGDLS and YYNGEE. CDR3 protein: CASNSGGALNEQFF. The CDR3 DNA reads TGTGCCAGCAATAGCGGGGGGGCCTTGAATGAGCAGTTCTTC.

This clone was detected only a few times. The CDR3 DNA is TGTGCCAGCAGTTTCGGACTAGCGGGGGTCGGCGAGCAGTACTTC. Translation gives CASSFGLAGVGEQYF. V and J are TRBV2 and TRBJ2-7; TRBD2 matches 13 bases. The CDR3 spans 15 residues. Germline CDR1 reads SNHLY; CDR2 reads FYNNEI. Trimming removed 5 bases from V and 6 bases from J; junction bases left unmatched: 7.

This clone occurred a few times. The chain links TRBV27 to TRBJ2-3; 12 nucleotides align to TRBD2. After removal of 4 bases from V and 5 bases from J, the junction contained 4 bases not matched to a gene. CDR1 is MNHEY, CDR2 SMNVEV, per germline (reference sequence). The CDR3 is 15 residues long. CDR3 amino acids: CASSSLAGGRDTQYF. The DNA of the CDR3 is TGTGCCAGCAGTTCGCTAGCGGGGGGGCGAGATACGCAGTATTTT.

This clone was detected a few times. The V gene is TRBV30, the J gene TRBJ2-7; D possibly corresponds to TRBD1 (6 bases). Germline loops: CDR1 GTSNPN, CDR2 SVGIG (reference sequence). This CDR3 contains 14 residues. Deletions cut 4 bases from V and 0 bases from J, with 13 bases between. In DNA, the CDR3 is TGTGCCTGGACCCCGCAGGGGCACTCCTACGAGCAGTACTTC. It codes for CAWTPQGHSYEQYF.

For the CDR3, the DNA is TGTGCCAGCTCACGGCCCTTATCCAGGCCCTACGAGCAGTACTTC. Amino acids: CASSRPLSRPYEQYF. The chain recombines TRBV18 with TRBJ2-7; D ambiguous. Germline lookup yields CDR1 KGHSH and CDR2 LQKENI. The ends were cut back, 4 bases at V and 2 bases at J, with 15 bases in the middle. This CDR3 is 15 amino acids long.

This clone was found a few times. The chain uses TRBV14 and TRBJ2-6, with a tentative D call TRBD2 (6 bases). The CDR3 covers 13 residues. Trimming removed 11 bases from V and 2 bases from J, with 10 bases in between. Germline CDR1 and CDR2: SGHDN and FVKESK. CDR3 DNA: TGTGCCGCGGGGTACGCTGGGGCCAACGTCCTGACTTTC. Its protein is CAAGYAGANVLTF.

The chain employs TRBV6-1 and TRBJ2-7, with D possibly matching TRBD2 (5 bases). There are 13 residues in the CDR3. V lost 5 bases, J lost 3 bases, and 11 bases lay in between. Per the germline V gene, CDR1 is MNHNS and CDR2 is SASEGT. CDR3 sequence reads: CASSRLPIYEQYF. In DNA form, the CDR3 reads TGTGCCAGCAGTCGACTACCAATCTACGAGCAGTACTTC.

The chain recombines TRBV5-6 with TRBJ1-2; D is unclear. Germline CDR1 is SGHDT and CDR2 is YYEEEE. With 2 bases removed from V and 8 bases from J, the gap between germline ends came to 7 bases. The CDR3 is 11 amino acids. The CDR3 sequence is CASSLELGYTF. DNA for the CDR3: TGTGCCAGCAGCTTAGAGCTCGGCTACACCTTC.

The chain uses TRBV28 and TRBJ2-5; 11 bases map to TRBD1. CDR1 is MDHEN and CDR2 is SYDVKM in the germline V gene. The CDR3 has 15 residues. Trimming cost V 4 bases and J 5 bases; bases outside gene matches: 6. CDR3 sequence reads: CASSYPGTGGETQYF. For the CDR3, the DNA is TGTGCCAGCAGTTATCCCGGGACAGGGGGGGAGACCCAGTACTTC.

The rearrangement links TRBV7-8 to TRBJ2-6; the D gene is possibly TRBD1 (5 bases). There are 18 residues in the CDR3. Germline-derived CDR1 and CDR2 are SGHVS and FQNEAQ. V dropped 5 bases and J dropped 0 bases, with 17 bases sitting between them. This CDR3 is CASSLGHSLSSGANVLTF. As DNA, the CDR3 is TGTGCCAGCAGCCTCGGACACAGCCTTAGCTCTGGGGCCAACGTCCTGACTTTC.

The rearrangement joins TRBV5-6 to TRBJ1-3, with a weak D call TRBD1 (6 bases). Germline CDR1 and CDR2: SGHDT and YYEEEE. V was cut by 0 bases and J by 0 bases, with 13 bases left in between. The CDR3 extends over 17 amino acids. CDR3 sequence (DNA): TGTGCCAGCAGCTTGGGGTTAGGACAGTCCTCTGGAAACACCATATATTTT. Protein product: CASSLGLGQSSGNTIYF.